A selection of T cell receptor beta chains follows, all from one sample in a study of T cell clusters in autoimmune cytopenias. TCRdb reprocessed the multiplex PCR reads and reports one entry per CDR3 protein, with no DNA. The listing contains roughly 4,000 distinct CDR3 sequences. These data were also reused for a study on T cell repertoires in aging, cancer and after chemotherapy.

The sample consisted of peripheral blood. These receptors were collected from a human donor in good health. Both conserved end residues are part of each CDR3. Size is stated for part of the rows, as once, few or many counts, or as a class when the clone is expanded.

clone size	CDR3 length	V gene	J gene	CDR3 protein
NA	16	TRBV6-5	TRBJ1-2	CASSTTGTSGAGGYTF
medium-sized	16	TRBV5-4	TRBJ1-3	CASSLPASVSGNTIYF
NA	14	TRBV11-2	TRBJ2-3	CASSPRGVVDTQYF
NA	13	TRBV7-6	TRBJ2-1	CASSGEGGNEQFF
medium-sized	15	TRBV10-3	TRBJ1-2	CAISEYGQAQGGYTF
medium-sized	17	TRBV27	TRBJ2-2	CASSLLGATSNTGELFF
NA	16	TRBV5-3	TRBJ1-6	CARSSLVGSYNSPLHF
medium-sized	16	TRBV6-2/TRBV6-3	TRBJ1-5	CASRMTGPDSNQPQHF
NA	15	TRBV18	TRBJ1-5	CASSHRDYSNQPQHF
NA	14	TRBV20-1	TRBJ1-5	CSATRQGRNQPQHF
large	14	TRBV29-1	TRBJ2-1	CSVERGAGDNEQFF
NA	16	TRBV7-9	TRBJ2-5	CASTIRSGGASETQYF
NA	13	TRBV6-5	TRBJ2-3	CASRTTVTDTQYF
medium-sized	15	TRBV19	TRBJ1-5	CASSTGTDRGQPQHF
medium-sized	12	TRBV24-1	TRBJ2-5	CATSDGTETQYF
medium-sized	16	TRBV19	TRBJ2-1	CASSLFQRGRHNEQFF
NA	12	TRBV30	TRBJ2-1	CAWSVWAGEQFF
NA	14	TRBV14	TRBJ2-7	CASNPAGGIYEQYF
NA	16	TRBV6-4	TRBJ2-1	CASSEGTSGVSYEQFF
medium-sized	14	TRBV6-2/TRBV6-3	TRBJ1-1	CASSWTGGNTEAFF
medium-sized	14	TRBV19	TRBJ2-7	CASRGPAQSTEQYF
medium-sized	13	TRBV27	TRBJ2-2	CASRAGAPGELFF
NA	13	TRBV11-3	TRBJ1-1	CASSLEGSTEAFF
medium-sized	13	TRBV6-5	TRBJ2-5	CASSGGQGVTQYF
medium-sized	14	TRBV15	TRBJ1-4	CATNRDRRNEKLFF
NA	19	TRBV5-1	TRBJ2-5	CASSGIGTSGGLGGETQYF
NA	13	TRBV6-2/TRBV6-3	TRBJ1-1	CASSFLRNTEAFF
NA	15	TRBV6-1	TRBJ1-2	CASSSGQGLDYGYTF
NA	15	TRBV27	TRBJ1-2	CASTVVGQGAGGYTF
NA	16	TRBV5-5	TRBJ2-5	CASSPRTSVTQETQYF
medium-sized	15	TRBV6-2/TRBV6-3	TRBJ1-3	CASSYAGEAGNTIYF
NA	15	TRBV5-1	TRBJ1-2	CASSLAGGARYGYTF
NA	15	TRBV14	TRBJ1-2	CASSQESIGWYGYTF
medium-sized	17	TRBV15	TRBJ2-1	CATSRERGGGSYNEQFF
medium-sized	12	TRBV19	TRBJ1-5	CASSGSYQPQHF
medium-sized	15	TRBV18	TRBJ1-3	CASSPEVLSGNTIYF
medium-sized	12	TRBV5-5	TRBJ2-3	CASSVTGDTQYF
NA	18	TRBV5-6	TRBJ2-7	CASSLLPPGQGFTYEQYF
NA	11	TRBV4-2	TRBJ2-5	CASRDQETQYF
medium-sized	15	TRBV30	TRBJ1-4	CAWSAFGAGNEKLFF
medium-sized	14	TRBV18	TRBJ2-1	CASSPTGGVNEQFF
NA	15	TRBV6-4	TRBJ2-1	CASSDGGGHYNEQFF
medium-sized	14	TRBV9	TRBJ1-6	CASSASSYNSPLHF
NA	15	TRBV7-7	TRBJ1-1	CASSSGRGGNTEAFF
NA	16	TRBV12-3/TRBV12-4	TRBJ2-7	CASSLALSGSSYEQYF
medium-sized	14	TRBV19	TRBJ1-5	CASRTNREGQPQHF
medium-sized	17	TRBV6-6	TRBJ2-3	CASSAPGTGDLTDTQYF
NA	15	TRBV12-5	TRBJ2-3	CASGYRDRATNTQYF
NA	15	TRBV12-3/TRBV12-4	TRBJ1-5	CASSPITGGNQPQHF
NA	15	TRBV20-1	TRBJ2-3	CSAEEGESSTDTQYF
medium-sized	13	TRBV6-4	TRBJ2-2	CASSDLGDGELFF
medium-sized	16	TRBV6-4	TRBJ2-3	CASSDSSGGGGDTQYF
medium-sized	15	TRBV6-6	TRBJ2-5	CASSYSSSGQETQYF
medium-sized	15	TRBV6-6	TRBJ2-3	CASSYLKGGTDTQYF
large	14	TRBV29-1	TRBJ2-3	CSSTVGAGDGTQYF
medium-sized	13	TRBV29-1	TRBJ1-2	CSVELAGGRGYTF
NA	16	TRBV4-2	TRBJ1-4	CASSQEGQSTNEKLFF
NA	16	TRBV12-3/TRBV12-4	TRBJ1-1	CASSFGVRDVNTEAFF
medium-sized	12	TRBV5-4	TRBJ1-1	CASSLKSDEAFF